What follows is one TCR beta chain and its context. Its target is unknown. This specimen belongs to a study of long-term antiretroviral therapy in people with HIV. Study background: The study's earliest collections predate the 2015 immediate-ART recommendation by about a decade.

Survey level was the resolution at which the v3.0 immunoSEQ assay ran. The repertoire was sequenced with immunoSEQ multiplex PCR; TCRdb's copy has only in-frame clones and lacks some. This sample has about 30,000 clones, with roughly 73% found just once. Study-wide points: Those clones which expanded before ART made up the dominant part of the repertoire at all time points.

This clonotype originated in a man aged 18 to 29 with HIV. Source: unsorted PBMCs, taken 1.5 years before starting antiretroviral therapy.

In nucleotides, the CDR3 is TGTGCCAGCAGTTCGACCGCTAGCGGCCCGGGGCAGTACTTC. It translates to CASSSTASGPGQYF. This chain connects TRBV27 to TRBJ2-7; 7 nucleotides align to TRBD2. Trimming at V came to 4 bases and at J to 9 bases, leaving 12 bases not matched to a gene. Germline CDR1 is MNHEY and CDR2 is SMNVEV (reference sequence). The CDR3 has 14 amino acids.